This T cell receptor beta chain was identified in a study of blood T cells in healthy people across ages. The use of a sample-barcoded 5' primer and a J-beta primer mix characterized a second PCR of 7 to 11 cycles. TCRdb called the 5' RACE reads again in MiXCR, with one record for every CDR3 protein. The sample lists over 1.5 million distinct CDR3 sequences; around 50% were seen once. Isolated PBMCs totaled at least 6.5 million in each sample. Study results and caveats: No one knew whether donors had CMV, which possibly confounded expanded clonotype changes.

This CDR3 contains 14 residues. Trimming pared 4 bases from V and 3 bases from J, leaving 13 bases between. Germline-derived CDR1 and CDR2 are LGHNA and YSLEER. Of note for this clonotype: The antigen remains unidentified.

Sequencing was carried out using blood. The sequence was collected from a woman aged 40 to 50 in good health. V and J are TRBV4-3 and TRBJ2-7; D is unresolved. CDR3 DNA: TGCGCCAGCAGCCGAACCCTGACTGGCTACGAGCAGTACTTC. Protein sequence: CASSRTLTGYEQYF.